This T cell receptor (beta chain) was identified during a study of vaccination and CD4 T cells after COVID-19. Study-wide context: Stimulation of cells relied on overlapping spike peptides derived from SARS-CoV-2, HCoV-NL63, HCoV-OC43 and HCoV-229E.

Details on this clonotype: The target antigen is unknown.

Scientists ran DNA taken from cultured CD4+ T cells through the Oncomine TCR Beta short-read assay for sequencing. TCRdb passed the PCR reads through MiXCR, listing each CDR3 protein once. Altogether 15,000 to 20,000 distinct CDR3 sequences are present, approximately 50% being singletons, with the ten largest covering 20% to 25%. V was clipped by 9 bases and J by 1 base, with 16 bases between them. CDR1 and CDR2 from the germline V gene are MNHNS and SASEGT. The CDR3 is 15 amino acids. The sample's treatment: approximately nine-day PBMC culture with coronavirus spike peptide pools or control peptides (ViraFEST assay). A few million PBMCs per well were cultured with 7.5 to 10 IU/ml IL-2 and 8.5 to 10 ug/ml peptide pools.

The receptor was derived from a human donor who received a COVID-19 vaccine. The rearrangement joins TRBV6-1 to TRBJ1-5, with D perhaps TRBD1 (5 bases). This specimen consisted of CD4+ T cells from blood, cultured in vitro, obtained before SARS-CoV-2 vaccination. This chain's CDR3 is CARTGRGGSNQPQHF. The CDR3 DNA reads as TGTGCCAGGACCGGTAGGGGAGGGAGCAATCAGCCCCAGCATTTT.